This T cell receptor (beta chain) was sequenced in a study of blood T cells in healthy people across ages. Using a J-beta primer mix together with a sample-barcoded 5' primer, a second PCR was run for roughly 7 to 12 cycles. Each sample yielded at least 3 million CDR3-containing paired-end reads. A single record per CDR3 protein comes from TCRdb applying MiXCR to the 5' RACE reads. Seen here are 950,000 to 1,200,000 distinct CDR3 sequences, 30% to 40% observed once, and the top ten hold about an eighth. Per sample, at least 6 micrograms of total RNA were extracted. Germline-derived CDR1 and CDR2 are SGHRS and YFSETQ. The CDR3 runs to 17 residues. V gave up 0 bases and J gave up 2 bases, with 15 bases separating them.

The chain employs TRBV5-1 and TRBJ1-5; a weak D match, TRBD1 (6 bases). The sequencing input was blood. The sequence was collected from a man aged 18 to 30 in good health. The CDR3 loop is CASSLGTESFRNQPQHF. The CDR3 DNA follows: TGCGCCAGCAGCTTGGGGACAGAAAGTTTTCGCAATCAGCCCCAGCATTTT.